This passage covers 6 T cell receptor beta chains from one sample sequenced in a study of T cell changes during pregnancy in multiple sclerosis. Data came from immunoSEQ multiplex PCR; TCRdb stores just in-frame clones and leaves some out. Seen here are 100,000 to 130,000 clones, roughly 90% observed once, and the top ten hold 0.78%. Sequencing was performed on peripheral blood, taken in the third trimester of pregnancy. These receptors were collected from a female donor in good health, enrolled as a control in a pregnancy study.

V gene TRBV6-5 combines with J gene TRBJ1-2; D gene ambiguous. Between the trimmed V and J ends, which lost 8 bases and 4 bases, there was a span of 17 bases. The CDR3 runs to 14 residues. Germline assignment: CDR1 MNHEY and CDR2 SVGAGI. The CDR3 loop reads CASCSAVRSYGYTF. The CDR3 DNA sequence: TGTGCCAGCTGTTCGGCAGTAAGGAGCTATGGCTACACCTTC.

CDR3 sequence reads: CASKRRGQYEQYF. The CDR3, as DNA: TGTGCCAGCAAAAGGAGGGGTCAGTACGAGCAGTACTTC. The V gene is TRBV7-8, the J gene TRBJ2-7; TRBD2 might be the D (6 bases). Looked up from germline, CDR1 is SGHVS and CDR2 is FQNEAQ. V lost 7 bases and J lost 4, with 14 bases in between. The CDR3 runs to 13 residues. Complete variable domain (other parts from reference TRBV7-8 and TRBJ2-7): GAGVSQSPRYKVAKRGQDVALRCDPISGHVSLFWYQQALGQGPEFLTYFQNEAQLDKSGLPSDRFFAERPEGSVSTLKIQRTQQEDSAVYLCASKRRGQYEQYFGPGTRLTVT.

The chain combines TRBV27 with TRBJ2-3, with 7 bases lining up with TRBD2. CDR1 is MNHEY and CDR2 is SMNVEV in the germline V gene (reference sequence). V lost 3 bases and J lost 0; bases outside the gene matches: 9. The CDR3 totals 17 residues. The CDR3 region has the DNA TGTGCCAGCAGTTTTACTCTAGCGGTGACTAGCACAGATACGCAGTATTTT. Residues: CASSFTLAVTSTDTQYF.

The chain recombines TRBV11-2 with TRBJ2-7; weak D call: TRBD1 (6 bases). The CDR3 extends over 15 amino acids. The V and J ends lost 0 bases and 2 bases respectively, with 11 bases between them. Germline values: CDR1 SGHAT, CDR2 FQNNGV. CDR3 nucleotides: TGTGCCAGCAGCTTAGATACAGGGCCGGCCTACGAGCAGTACTTC. This codes for CASSLDTGPAYEQYF.

The V call is TRBV10-3, the J call TRBJ2-5, with D maybe TRBD1 (5 bases). Trimming shortened V by 6 bases and J by 5 bases, and 16 bases separated the two germline ends. This CDR3 is 14 amino acids long. Per germline, CDR1 ENHRY and CDR2 SYGVKD. The CDR3 region has the DNA TGTGCCATCAGGAGACAGTTAGATACGGAGACCCAGTACTTC. Translation: CAIRRQLDTETQYF.

The CDR3: CASSGPGAEAFF. CDR3 bases: TGTGCCAGCAGCGGCCCGGGGGCTGAAGCTTTCTTT. V is TRBV11-3 and J is TRBJ1-1; weak D call: TRBD1 (5 bases). Germline lookup yields CDR1 SGHNT and CDR2 YENEEA. V was shortened by 5 bases and J by 6 bases, with 10 bases between the two germline ends. This CDR3 has 12 residues.